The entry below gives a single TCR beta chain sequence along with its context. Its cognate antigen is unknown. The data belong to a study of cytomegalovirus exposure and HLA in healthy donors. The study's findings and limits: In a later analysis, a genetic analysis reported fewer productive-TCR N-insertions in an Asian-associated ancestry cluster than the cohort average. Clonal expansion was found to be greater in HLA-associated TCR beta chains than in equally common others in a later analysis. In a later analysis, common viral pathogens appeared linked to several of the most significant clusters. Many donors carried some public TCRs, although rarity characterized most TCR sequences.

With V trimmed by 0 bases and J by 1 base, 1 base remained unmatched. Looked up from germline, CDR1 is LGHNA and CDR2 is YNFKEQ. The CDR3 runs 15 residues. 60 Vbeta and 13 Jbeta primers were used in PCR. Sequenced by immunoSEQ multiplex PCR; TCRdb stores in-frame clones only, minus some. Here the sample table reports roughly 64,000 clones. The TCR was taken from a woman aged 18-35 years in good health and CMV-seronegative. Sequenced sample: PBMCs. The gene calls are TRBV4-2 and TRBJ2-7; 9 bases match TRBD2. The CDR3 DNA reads TGTGCCAGCAGCCAAGAAGCGGGGGGATCCTACGAGCAGTACTTC. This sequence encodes CASSQEAGGSYEQYF.